The 25 T cell receptor beta chains given below trace back to one sample, sequenced in a study of CD8+ T cells in alopecia areata. RNA was isolated and reverse transcribed to cDNA, the sequencing template. Clones were sequenced by immunoSEQ multiplex PCR, and TCRdb holds only the in-frame ones, with some missing. The table lists 70,000 or so clones, roughly 60% of them singletons, with approximately 17% in the top ten. The sample consisted of CD8+ T cells sorted from blood, taken at week 0. The receptors were sampled from a human donor with alopecia areata.

As to this clone: A read error may account for a junction end that differs from germline. In DNA, the CDR3 is TGCGCCAGCAGTTTGGGATGGACCACTAACTATGGCTACACCTTC. Translated: CASSLGWTTNYGYTF. The chain uses TRBV5-1 and TRBJ1-2; no clear D gene. CDR1 and CDR2 (germline): SGHRS, YFSETQ. The CDR3 covers 15 residues.

This clone was found many times. The rearrangement uses TRBV2 and TRBJ2-2, with unresolved D. Germline loops: CDR1 SNHLY, CDR2 FYNNEI. The CDR3 loop spans 13 amino acids. The germline V and J ends were trimmed by 8 bases and 3 bases, with 10 bases remaining between them. The CDR3 loop is CASGRADTGELFF. The CDR3 coding sequence is TGTGCCAGCGGACGGGCGGACACCGGGGAGCTGTTTTTT.

This clone was picked up a small number of times. The chain links TRBV6-5 to TRBJ1-5; D unresolved. The V and J ends lost 0 bases and 4 bases respectively, with 4 bases between them. This CDR3 has 13 amino acids. CDR1 is MNHEY and CDR2 is SVGAGI in the germline V gene. The CDR3 loop reads CASSYSLNQPQHF. The CDR3 region has the DNA TGTGCCAGCAGTTACTCCCTAAATCAGCCCCAGCATTTT.

This CDR3 reads CASSLGAYTSYNEQFF. Written as DNA, the CDR3 is TGCGCCAGCAGCTTGGGAGCGTACACTTCCTACAATGAGCAGTTCTTC. The chain is built from TRBV5-1 and TRBJ2-1; D unresolved. Germline CDR1 and CDR2: SGHRS and YFSETQ. The V end was cut by 0 bases, the J end by 1 base, with 11 bases between. The CDR3 extends over 16 amino acids. Full variable domain (missing parts from reference TRBV5-1 and TRBJ2-1): KAGVTQTPRYLIKTRGQQVTLSCSPISGHRSVSWYQQTPGQGLQFLFEYFSETQRNKGNFPGRFSGRQFSNSRSEMNVSTLELGDSALYLCASSLGAYTSYNEQFFGPGTRLTVL.

The chain uses TRBV27 and TRBJ2-7; D possibly corresponds to TRBD2 (6 bases). Germline-derived CDR1 and CDR2 are MNHEY and SMNVEV (reference sequence). The CDR3 is 12 amino acids. Deletions cut 5 bases from V and 7 bases from J, with 12 bases between. The CDR3 protein is CASSRELGEQYF. CDR3 bases: TGTGCCAGCAGTCGGGAGTTGGGGGAGCAGTACTTC.

With respect to this clone: Other DNA sequences of this sample code for an identical CDR3. J is TRBJ1-1 and V is TRBV5-1, with D tentatively TRBD1 (5 bases). CDR3 size: 13 residues. V was clipped by 2 bases and J by 1 base, with 6 bases between them. CDR1 and CDR2 (germline): SGHRS, YFSETQ. The CDR3 DNA follows: TGCGCCAGCAGCTTTGGGGGGAACACTGAAGCTTTCTTT. Amino acid sequence: CASSFGGNTEAFF. The variable domain in full, with the rest retrieved from reference TRBV5-1 and TRBJ1-1, is KAGVTQTPRYLIKTRGQQVTLSCSPISGHRSVSWYQQTPGQGLQFLFEYFSETQRNKGNFPGRFSGRQFSNSRSEMNVSTLELGDSALYLCASSFGGNTEAFFGQGTRLTVV.

In its sample, this clone was seen once. CDR3 residues: CASSVEGQFNEKLFF. Here the CDR3 DNA reads TGTGCCAGCAGCGTTGAGGGACAGTTTAATGAAAAACTGTTTTTT. The J gene is TRBJ1-4, the V gene TRBV9; 7 bases line up with TRBD1. Looked up from germline, CDR1 is SGDLS and CDR2 is YYNGEE. The length of the CDR3 is 15 residues. Losses at the gene ends were 2 bases for V and 4 bases for J; bases not matched to a gene: 5.

V is TRBV28 and J is TRBJ2-1, with 8 bases lining up with TRBD2. CDR1 is MDHEN and CDR2 is SYDVKM in the germline V gene. The CDR3 consists of 18 residues. Trimming removed 5 bases from V and 2 bases from J; junction bases left unmatched: 14. CDR3 loop: CASSLSGARREAYNEQFF. DNA for the CDR3: TGTGCCAGCAGTCTATCGGGGGCGAGGCGGGAGGCCTACAATGAGCAGTTCTTC.

The rearrangement joins TRBV27 to TRBJ1-2, with a tentative D call TRBD1 (6 bases). Trimming removed 4 bases at V and 4 bases at J, with 19 bases between. This CDR3 has 16 residues. Germline-derived CDR1 and CDR2 are MNHEY and SMNVEV (reference sequence). Here the CDR3 DNA reads TGTGCCAGCAGTTCACTGACAGGCCAAACCTCCTATGGCTACACCTTC. Translation gives CASSSLTGQTSYGYTF.

This clone was found a few times. The chain recombines TRBV4-1 with TRBJ2-3; perhaps TRBD2 as D (5 bases). The CDR3 loop spans 14 amino acids. Trimming removed 4 bases from V and 4 bases from J, with 12 bases in between. In germline, CDR1 is MGHRA, CDR2 YSYEKL. For the CDR3, the DNA is TGCGCCAGCAGCCTCGGGGAAGGCGCAGATACGCAGTATTTT. It codes for CASSLGEGADTQYF.

This sequence joins TRBV28 and TRBJ1-1; no definite D call. The CDR3 loop spans 14 amino acids. Germline values: CDR1 MDHEN, CDR2 SYDVKM. The V gene lost 8 bases and the J gene lost 4 bases, with 17 bases spanning the gap. CDR3 in DNA: TGTGCCAGCGGAAAGCCACCCCGGGGCACTGAAGCTTTCTTT. This codes for CASGKPPRGTEAFF.

This clone turned up a few times. The chain couples TRBV6-4 to TRBJ2-3; TRBD1 agrees at 7 bases. Germline V lookup: CDR1 MRHNA, CDR2 SNTAGT. The CDR3 totals 15 residues. V lost 3 bases and J lost 6; bases outside the gene matches: 9. The CDR3 loop reads CASSERTGSFDTQYF. DNA of the CDR3: TGTGCCAGCAGTGAGAGGACAGGTAGTTTCGATACGCAGTATTTT.

The chain couples TRBV27 to TRBJ2-1; D unclear. V lost 2 bases and J 7 bases, leaving 6 bases between the germline ends. Germline V gives CDR1 MNHEY, CDR2 SMNVEV (reference sequence). The CDR3 totals 12 residues. The CDR3 nucleotides are TGTGCCAGCAGTTTAGTAGCAAATGAGCAGTTCTTC. Protein: CASSLVANEQFF.

The chain couples TRBV5-6 to TRBJ1-1, with unresolved D. The germline gives CDR1 SGHDT, CDR2 YYEEEE. CDR3 length: 14 residues. Trimming stripped 5 bases from V and 1 base from J, with 12 bases between. CDR3 in DNA: TGTGCCAGCAGTTGGGAGGTTAAGAACACTGAAGCTTTCTTT. Amino acids: CASSWEVKNTEAFF.

This clone has a handful of counts. V is TRBV29-1 and J is TRBJ2-1; the match to TRBD2 covers 8 bases. Germline trimming cut 1 base from V and 0 bases from J; bases unmatched to any gene: 17. From germline, CDR1 is SQVTM and CDR2 ANQGSEA. This CDR3 is built from 20 residues. The CDR3 region is CSVEGIGAGPREGSYNEQFF. CDR3 bases: TGCAGCGTTGAAGGTATAGGGGCGGGTCCCCGGGAGGGCTCCTACAATGAGCAGTTCTTC.

The chain is built from TRBV9 and TRBJ1-2; 7 bases agree with TRBD1. The V segment lost 4 bases and the J segment 4 bases; nucleotides outside the gene matches: 7. This CDR3 has 14 amino acids. From germline, CDR1 is SGDLS and CDR2 YYNGEE. CDR3 coding DNA: TGTGCCAGCAGCCCCCAGACAGGGACCTATGGCTACACCTTC. This gives the protein CASSPQTGTYGYTF.

The chain links TRBV10-2 to TRBJ2-2, with 7 bases aligning to TRBD1. V shed 0 bases, J shed 4 bases, and the junction held 5 bases outside the gene matches. This CDR3 comprises 16 residues. Germline V gene data show CDR1 as WSHSY and CDR2 as SAAADI. CDR3 in DNA: TGCGCCAGCAGTGAGTCGTTTGCAGGGGGCACCGGGGAGCTGTTTTTT. It specifies CASSESFAGGTGELFF.

This rearrangement joins TRBV9 to TRBJ2-2; D might be TRBD1 (7 bases). Trimming took 4 bases from V and 4 from J, leaving 17 bases between them. In germline, CDR1 is SGDLS, CDR2 YYNGEE. The CDR3 covers 16 residues. CDR3 in DNA: TGTGCCAGCAGCCCAAGGAGGGGGCCGGGCACCGGGGAGCTGTTTTTT. This sequence encodes CASSPRRGPGTGELFF. Variable domain in full (rest from reference TRBV9 and TRBJ2-2): DSGVTQTPKHLITATGQRVTLRCSPRSGDLSVYWYQQSLDQGLQFLIQYYNGEERAKGNILERFSAQQFPDLHSELNLSSLELGDSALYFCASSPRRGPGTGELFFGEGSRLTVL.

This clone occurred a few times. The V gene is TRBV9, the J gene TRBJ1-2, with D perhaps TRBD1 (5 bases). The CDR3 sequence is 16 residues long. Trimming left V 7 bases short and J 3 bases short, with 22 bases between. CDR1 and CDR2 from the germline V gene are SGDLS and YYNGEE. The DNA for the CDR3 is TGTGCCAGCTCGGAAGACAGCCTCATGAGTCACTATGGCTACACCTTC. It yields the protein CASSEDSLMSHYGYTF.

The chain combines TRBV30 with TRBJ1-1; D call uncertain. Germline V CDR1 and CDR2: GTSNPN, SVGIG (reference sequence). This CDR3 region has 17 residues. The V gene lost 2 bases and the J gene lost 3 bases, with 22 bases spanning the gap. The CDR3 protein is CAWSNGEEDFVDTEAFF. The CDR3 DNA reads as TGTGCCTGGAGTAATGGAGAGGAGGATTTCGTGGACACTGAAGCTTTCTTT.

The rearrangement links TRBV5-6 to TRBJ2-5, with D perhaps being TRBD1 or TRBD2 (5 bases each). The CDR3 is 14 residues long. V dropped 3 bases and J dropped 1 base, with 10 bases sitting between them. Germline lookup yields CDR1 SGHDT and CDR2 YYEEEE. CDR3 in amino acids: CASSWGSAQETQYF. CDR3 sequence (DNA): TGTGCCAGCAGCTGGGGGTCCGCCCAAGAGACCCAGTACTTC. Filled out from reference TRBV5-6 and TRBJ2-5, the complete variable domain reads DAGVTQSPTHLIKTRGQQVTLRCSPKSGHDTVSWYQQALGQGPQFIFQYYEEEERQRGNFPDRFSGHQFPNYSSELNVNALLLGDSALYLCASSWGSAQETQYFGPGTRLLVL.

The chain is built from TRBV5-6 and TRBJ2-1; D is undetermined. The germline CDR1 and CDR2 sequences are SGHDT and YYEEEE. Deletions cut 4 bases from V and 8 bases from J, with 7 bases between. This CDR3 is 11 amino acids long. CDR3 nucleotides: TGTGCCAGCAGCGGTATGTATGAGCAGTTCTTC. It yields the protein CASSGMYEQFF.

The table lists this clone with a few counts. V gene TRBV28 combines with J gene TRBJ2-2, with TRBD1 identical over 8 bases. CDR1 is MDHEN and CDR2 is SYDVKM in the germline V gene. The CDR3 length is 15 residues. Germline trimming cut 7 bases from V and 4 bases from J; bases unmatched to any gene: 8. CDR3 loop: CASTPGQEVTGELFF. The CDR3 nucleotides are TGTGCCAGCACCCCGGGACAGGAGGTCACCGGGGAGCTGTTTTTT. The entire variable domain, with the rest obtained from reference TRBV28 and TRBJ2-2, is as follows: DVKVTQSSRYLVKRTGEKVFLECVQDMDHENMFWYRQDPGLGLRLIYFSYDVKMKEKGDIPEGYSVSREKKERFSLILESASTNQTSMYLCASTPGQEVTGELFFGEGSRLTVL.

This clone was found a few times. The chain has TRBV9 and TRBJ2-3; D uncertain. V was cut by 1 base and J by 3 bases, with 15 bases left in between. Germline-derived CDR1 and CDR2 are SGDLS and YYNGEE. The CDR3 consists of 16 residues. The CDR3 nucleotides are TGTGCCAGCAGCGTAACTTCCGTCTCCGCGACAGATACGCAGTATTTT. It specifies CASSVTSVSATDTQYF.

On this clone: Other DNA sequences from this sample encode an identical CDR3 as well. This chain links TRBV25-1 with TRBJ1-2; D unresolved. This CDR3 is built from 13 residues. Germline V gives CDR1 MGHDK, CDR2 SYGVNS. V was clipped by 3 bases and J by 6 bases, with 11 bases between them. CDR3 loop: CASSDAGGNGYTF. DNA of the CDR3: TGTGCCAGCAGTGACGCGGGAGGAAATGGCTACACCTTC.